This TCR beta chain originates from a study of OX40 agonist ivuxolimab in advanced cancers. At the level of the whole study: The costimulatory receptor OX40 (CD134) was targeted by ivuxolimab, a fully human IgG2 agonistic monoclonal antibody. The dose-escalation cohort was about 83% male with a mean age of 60 years, ranging from roughly 23 to 90. Partial responses were achieved by three dose-escalation patients, of whom one had hepatocellular carcinoma and two had cutaneous melanoma. Prior anti-PD-1, anti-PD-L1 or anti-CTLA-4 therapy was permitted, and checkpoint inhibitors had been received by around 40% of dose-escalation patients. Among the roughly 52 dose-escalation patients, some 19 had hepatocellular carcinoma, 15 or so melanoma, 9 renal cell carcinoma and 9 head and neck cancer. The paper describes the monotherapy dose-escalation part (N of about 47 patients) of the phase I trial of ivuxolimab. The point of sequencing TCRbeta in the periphery was to test whether ivuxolimab changed TCR sequence diversity and drove clonal T-cell expansion. Intravenous ivuxolimab was administered to patients every 2 weeks at six dose levels: 0.01, 0.1, 0.3, 1.5, 3 and 10 mg/kg. What the work shows at the level of the full study, not this receptor alone: Partial responders in the 0.1-3.0 mg/kg groups had among the lowest normalized peripheral clonal expansion, especially among CD8+ T cells. Clonal expansion of both CD4+ and CD8+ blood T cells was observed from baseline to week 6 at doses 0.1 to 3.0 mg/kg. The antigen specificity of the peripheral T cells that underwent clonal expansion was not determined. Low levels of normalized T-cell clonal expansion were also seen in some patients who did not respond. On average, CD8+ T cells showed more expanded clones than CD4+ T cells after ivuxolimab.

The trial excluded patients who had a history of autoimmune disease or who were on systemic immunosuppression. Peripheral blood for TCR sequencing was collected from all dose cohorts at baseline, on cycle 4 day 1, and on cycle 7 day 1. The samples were drawn from a first-in-human, open-label, multicenter phase I dose-escalation trial of ivuxolimab. The trial enrolled adults with locally advanced or metastatic head and neck squamous cell, hepatocellular, melanoma or renal cell carcinoma. Before TCR sequencing, CD4+ T cells and CD8+ T cells from peripheral blood were sorted into separate populations. On this clone: Its antigen is not yet known. Base quality data are lacking; no much larger clone is found one base away.

Taken from the germline V gene, the CDR1 and CDR2 loops are SGHTA and FQGTGA. The CDR3, cysteine through phenylalanine, is 15 amino acids long. The DNA shown is the 45-base CDR3, in frame from base 1. V drops 2 bases and J drops 0 bases, leaving 9 bases in between. To sequence the TCRbeta CDR3 region, genomic DNA was isolated from the sorted cells. The immunoSEQ Assay was used to sequence the TCRbeta CDR3 regions. TCRdb re-hosts the immuneACCESS table, in-frame sequences only. Its copies lack some clones; in the studies checked, an unresolved V gene accounts for under half of them, and the cause for the rest is not known. The sample yields 65,000 or so clones; 92% were counted once. The ten largest clones take up about an eighth of the sample.

The chain is assembled from TRBV7-3 and TRBJ2-3; too little of a D gene remains to name it. The source of this sequence is an adult with an advanced solid tumor such as melanoma, head and neck, liver or kidney cancer. The specimen comprised CD4+ or CD8+ T cells sorted from blood, sampled in a trial of the OX40 agonist ivuxolimab. The CDR3 protein is CASSLGVSSTDTQYF. The nucleotides read TGTGCCAGCAGCTTAGGGGTTTCTAGCACAGATACGCAGTATTTT.